The T cell receptor beta chain under discussion was sequenced for a study of identical twins. Study-level results: Weaker excess twin sharing was seen among beta out-of-frame sequences. Twin sharing of out-of-frame TCR alpha was underestimated by models in monozygotic pairs. Analyses of zero insertions could, in part, be confounded by invariant MAIT and iNKT cells.

The germline V gene has CDR1 DFQATT and CDR2 SNEGSKA (reference sequence). V trimming: 6 bases; J trimming: 6 bases; junction bases outside the gene matches: 15. The CDR3 runs to 15 residues. This clonotype was observed a few times. Its antigen is undetermined. TCRdb re-analysed the 5' RACE reads in MiXCR, keeping a single row per CDR3 protein. The sample lists hundreds of thousands of distinct CDR3 sequences, 5.5% to 8% occurring once. This sample also belongs to another study, concerning yellow fever vaccine responses in identical twins.

Sequenced input: memory (CD45RO+) T cells sorted from blood. The chain employs TRBV20-1 and TRBJ2-7; 9 bases line up with TRBD2. The TCR sequence derives from a young woman in good health. CDR3 protein: CSARLAGGLESEQYV. The CDR3 bases are TGCAGTGCCCGGCTGGCGGGGGGGCTAGAAAGCGAGCAGTACGTC.